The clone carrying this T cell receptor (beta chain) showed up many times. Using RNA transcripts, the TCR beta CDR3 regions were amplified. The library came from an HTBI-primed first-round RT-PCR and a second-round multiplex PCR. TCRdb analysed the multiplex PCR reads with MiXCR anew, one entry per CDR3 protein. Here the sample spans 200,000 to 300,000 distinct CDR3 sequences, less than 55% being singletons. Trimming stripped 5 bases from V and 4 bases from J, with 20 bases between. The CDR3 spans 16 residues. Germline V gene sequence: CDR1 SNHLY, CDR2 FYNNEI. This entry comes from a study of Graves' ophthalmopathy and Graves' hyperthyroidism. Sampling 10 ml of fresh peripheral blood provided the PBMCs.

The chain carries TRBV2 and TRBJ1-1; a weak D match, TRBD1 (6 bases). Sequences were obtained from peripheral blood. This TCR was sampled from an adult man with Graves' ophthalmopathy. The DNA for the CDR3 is TGTGCCAGCAGTAGCGCCGCCACAGGGAAGGGCACTGAAGCTTTCTTT. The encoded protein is CASSSAATGKGTEAFF.